The 31 T cell receptor beta chains reported below all come from one sample, sequenced in a study of T cell responses to AZD1222 COVID-19 vaccine. Sequencing used immunoSEQ multiplex PCR; TCRdb keeps in-frame clones, though not all of them. The repertoire holds about 120,000 clones, with roughly 88% as singletons. The input for sequencing was peripheral blood, taken on day 0 of MenACWY control vaccination. These receptors came from an adult in good health.

The chain is built from TRBV20-1 and TRBJ2-3; TRBD2 matches 8 bases. This CDR3 has 19 residues. Trimming cost V 3 bases and J 1 base; bases outside gene matches: 18. Germline CDR1 reads DFQATT; CDR2 reads SNEGSKA (reference sequence). The CDR3 protein is CSASKRGGLFHQGTDTQYF. CDR3 in DNA: TGCAGTGCTAGTAAGCGCGGGGGGCTATTTCATCAGGGCACAGATACGCAGTATTTT.

CDR3 coding DNA: TGTGCCAGCAGCCCAGCTAGCGGGGGCCCCTTTCACGAGCAGTACTTC. It specifies CASSPASGGPFHEQYF. J is TRBJ2-7 and V is TRBV14, with 10 bases that match TRBD2. Germline trimming cut 4 bases from V and 5 bases from J; bases unmatched to any gene: 11. Germline CDR1 and CDR2: SGHDN and FVKESK. This CDR3 region has 16 residues. Using reference TRBV14 and TRBJ2-7 for the parts outside the CDR3, the full variable domain is EAGVTQFPSHSVIEKGQTVTLRCDPISGHDNLYWYRRVMGKEIKFLLHFVKESKQDESGMPNNRFLAERTGGTYSTLKVQPAELEDSGVYFCASSPASGGPFHEQYFGPGTRLTVT.

This clone was found a few times. V usage is TRBV12-3 or TRBV12-4 and J usage is TRBJ2-1; D uncertain. V was pared by 4 bases and J by 5 bases, with 6 bases between. The CDR3 has 12 residues. The CDR3 nucleotides read TGTGCCAGCAGTTCCCCCGACAATGAGCAGTTCTTC. Its translation: CASSSPDNEQFF.

The V gene is TRBV6-2 or TRBV6-3, the J gene TRBJ1-3; no firm D call. The CDR3 runs 12 residues. Germline V gene data show CDR1 as MNHEY and CDR2 as SVGEGT. With 3 bases removed from V and 7 bases from J, the gap between germline ends came to 7 bases. CDR3 sequence: CASSYDVNTIYF. Here the CDR3 DNA reads TGTGCCAGCAGTTATGACGTGAACACCATATATTTT.

This clone was counted once. V is TRBV28 and J is TRBJ1-2; 10 bases align to TRBD1. Germline loops: CDR1 MDHEN, CDR2 SYDVKM. V gave up 5 bases and J gave up 4 bases; unmatched junction bases: 1. This CDR3 comprises 13 residues. CDR3 bases: TGTGCCAGCAGTCGGGACAGGGGCTATGGCTACACCTTC. Its translation is CASSRDRGYGYTF.

This chain joins TRBV18 and TRBJ1-6; 10 bases are shared with TRBD1. V lost 3 bases and J lost 9; bases outside the gene matches: 5. In germline, CDR1 is KGHSH, CDR2 LQKENI. This CDR3 comprises 15 residues. The CDR3 DNA sequence: TGTGCCAGCTCACCTGGGACAGGGGCGGGTTCACCCCTCCACTTT. Its protein product is CASSPGTGAGSPLHF.

The chain couples TRBV29-1 to TRBJ2-5; D possibly uses TRBD1 or TRBD2 (7 bases each). Germline CDR1 reads SQVTM; CDR2 reads ANQGSEA. The CDR3 is 12 amino acids. The CDR3 sequence is CSLKGASGTQYF. CDR3 nucleotides: TGCAGTTTAAAGGGGGCTAGCGGGACCCAGTACTTC.

The chain recombines TRBV18 with TRBJ2-7; D ambiguous. The CDR3 consists of 13 residues. Trimming stripped 4 bases from V and 0 bases from J, with 7 bases between. Germline CDR1 and CDR2: KGHSH and LQKENI. The CDR3 sequence: CASSRTDSYEQYF. For the CDR3, the DNA is TGTGCCAGCTCACGGACGGACTCCTACGAGCAGTACTTC.

This clone has only a few counts. V is TRBV29-1 and J is TRBJ1-1; D call uncertain. The CDR3 is 13 amino acids. From germline, CDR1 is SQVTM and CDR2 ANQGSEA. The CDR3: CSVSVSPDTEAFF. The DNA for the CDR3 is TGCAGTGTCAGTGTCTCCCCGGACACTGAAGCTTTCTTT.

This clone was seen more than once but under ten times. This chain connects TRBV7-2 to TRBJ1-2, with TRBD1 as a possible D gene (6 bases). Trimming cost V 1 base and J 4 bases, with 13 bases left between them. The CDR3 loop spans 15 amino acids. CDR1 is SGHTA and CDR2 is FQGNSA in the germline V gene. The CDR3 here is CASSLGGGTAYGYTF. As DNA, the CDR3 is TGTGCCAGCAGCTTAGGAGGGGGGACGGCCTATGGCTACACCTTC.

The chain links TRBV4-2 to TRBJ1-4; D not certain. The germline V gene has CDR1 LGHNA and CDR2 YNFKEQ. There are 19 residues in the CDR3. V shed 6 bases and J shed 0 bases, with 23 bases lying between them. The CDR3 DNA reads as TGTGCCAGCAGAGGAAGTCATTTTGCAGGCAGTGCAACTAATGAAAAACTGTTTTTT. It yields the protein CASRGSHFAGSATNEKLFF.

The rearrangement joins TRBV5-4 to TRBJ1-4; 7 bases map to TRBD1. Trimming took 0 bases from V and 3 from J; bases not matched to a gene: 5. The CDR3 has 16 residues. Germline lookup yields CDR1 SGHNT and CDR2 YYREEE (reference sequence). CDR3 residues: CASSLGGGTANEKLFF. Written as DNA, the CDR3 is TGTGCCAGCAGCTTGGGCGGCGGGACAGCTAATGAAAAACTGTTTTTT.

This chain joins TRBV7-2 and TRBJ2-2; D is ambiguous. This CDR3 is 12 amino acids long. CDR1 is SGHTA, CDR2 FQGNSA, per germline. V was cut by 4 bases and J by 3 bases, with 3 bases left in between. The DNA of the CDR3 is TGTGCCAGCAGCTCTGACACCGGGGAGCTGTTTTTT. Residues: CASSSDTGELFF.

The J gene is TRBJ1-1, the V gene TRBV4-2; possibly TRBD1 for D (6 bases). The CDR3 runs 15 residues. CDR1 is LGHNA and CDR2 is YNFKEQ in the germline V gene. V was trimmed by 3 bases and J by 8 bases, leaving 19 bases between them. CDR3 region: CASSQAQAGAQEAFF. As DNA, the CDR3 is TGTGCCAGCAGCCAGGCTCAGGCGGGGGCGCAGGAAGCTTTCTTT.

CDR3 loop: CATEDSAYEQYF. CDR3 DNA: TGTGCCACGGAGGACTCAGCCTACGAGCAGTACTTC. The rearrangement links TRBV6-5 to TRBJ2-7; maybe TRBD2 (5 bases). CDR1 and CDR2 (germline): MNHEY, SVGAGI. V was cut by 10 bases and J by 2 bases, with 12 bases left in between. CDR3 size: 12 residues.

The chain has TRBV11-3 and TRBJ1-5; 7 bases match TRBD1. CDR1 and CDR2 (germline): SGHNT, YENEEA. The CDR3 consists of 16 residues. With V trimmed by 5 bases and J by 0 bases, 7 bases remained unmatched. The CDR3 reads CASSDIRDSSNQPQHF. The CDR3 DNA reads as TGTGCCAGCAGCGATATCCGGGACAGTAGCAATCAGCCCCAGCATTTT. The variable domain in full, with the rest retrieved from reference TRBV11-3 and TRBJ1-5, is EAGVVQSPRYKIIEKKQPVAFWCNPISGHNTLYWYLQNLGQGPELLIRYENEEAVDDSQLPKDRFSAERLKGVDSTLKIQPAELGDSAVYLCASSDIRDSSNQPQHFGDGTRLSIL.

This sequence joins TRBV11-2 and TRBJ2-3; 15 bases agree with TRBD2. The CDR3 extends over 17 amino acids. J lost 10 bases, V lost 0 bases, and 8 bases had no gene match. The V gene's germline CDR1 is SGHAT and CDR2 FQNNGV. The CDR3 coding sequence is TGTGCCAGCAGCTTAGAGGGACTAGCGGGGGGACAGTATCCGCAGTATTTT. Amino acid sequence: CASSLEGLAGGQYPQYF.

CDR3 loop: CASRRTGSGANVLTF. The CDR3 bases are TGTGCCAGCAGAAGGACAGGGTCTGGGGCCAACGTCCTGACTTTC. The V and J genes are TRBV28 and TRBJ2-6; 8 bases match TRBD1. With 6 bases clipped from V and 1 base from J, the junction kept 2 bases outside the gene matches. Per the germline V gene, CDR1 is MDHEN and CDR2 is SYDVKM. The CDR3 spans 15 residues.

This sequence joins TRBV4-1 and TRBJ2-2; no reliable D call. CDR3 length: 15 amino acids. Germline assignment: CDR1 MGHRA and CDR2 YSYEKL. Trimming removed 0 bases at V and 0 bases at J, with 5 bases between. DNA of the CDR3: TGCGCCAGCAGCCAAGAGATTACGAACACCGGGGAGCTGTTTTTT. Its protein product is CASSQEITNTGELFF.

This clone was recorded only once. The chain has TRBV4-2 and TRBJ1-5; TRBD1 matches 8 bases. Per the germline V gene, CDR1 is LGHNA and CDR2 is YNFKEQ. The CDR3 length is 19 residues. After removal of 3 bases from V and 6 bases from J, the junction contained 19 bases not matched to a gene. The CDR3 coding sequence is TGTGCCAGCAGCCAGGGCTACCGGAGGACAGGGTTTCGAGGTCAGCCCCAGCATTTT. It encodes CASSQGYRRTGFRGQPQHF.

The chain has TRBV7-2 and TRBJ2-5, with TRBD2 matching 10 bases. With 3 bases clipped from V and 2 bases from J, the junction kept 3 bases outside the gene matches. The CDR3 has 15 residues. Germline V gives CDR1 SGHTA, CDR2 FQGNSA. CDR3 sequence: CASSFTSGEQETQYF. The CDR3 nucleotides read TGTGCCAGCAGCTTTACTAGCGGGGAGCAAGAGACCCAGTACTTC.

This clone has only one observation. This sequence joins TRBV4-1 and TRBJ2-6; maybe TRBD1 (6 bases). The CDR3 has 17 residues. Trimming removed 1 base from V and 0 bases from J, with 10 bases in between. Germline CDR1 is MGHRA and CDR2 is YSYEKL. The CDR3 sequence is CASSQGGLISGANVLTF. CDR3 DNA sequence: TGCGCCAGCAGCCAAGGGGGGCTCATCTCTGGGGCCAACGTCCTGACTTTC.

The rearrangement joins TRBV19 to TRBJ1-3; no clear D. This CDR3 contains 14 residues. Trimming removed 5 bases from V and 3 bases from J, with 11 bases in between. Germline CDR1 is LNHDA and CDR2 is SQIVND (reference sequence). The CDR3 reads CASSSPSLGNTIYF. The CDR3 DNA reads TGTGCCAGTAGTTCACCCTCCCTTGGAAACACCATATATTTT.

The rearrangement uses TRBV6-4 and TRBJ2-1, with a possible D match to TRBD1 (6 bases). CDR3 length: 13 residues. Trimming removed 0 bases at V and 15 bases at J, with 15 bases between. Germline V lookup: CDR1 MRHNA, CDR2 SNTAGT. This CDR3 is CASSDSRVGATFF. The CDR3 DNA reads TGTGCCAGCAGTGACTCGAGGGTGGGGGCCACGTTCTTC.

The chain combines TRBV27 with TRBJ1-6; a possible D gene is TRBD1 (5 bases). Germline V gene sequence: CDR1 MNHEY, CDR2 SMNVEV (reference sequence). The CDR3 is 13 amino acids. V lost 7 bases to trimming and J lost 7 bases, with 11 bases between them. The CDR3 nucleotides read TGTGCCAGCAAGGTTCCAGGGAATTCACCCCTCCACTTT. Translation gives CASKVPGNSPLHF.

CDR3 amino acids: CASSKLRGIEAFF. The CDR3 DNA is TGTGCCAGCAGCAAACTCCGGGGGATTGAAGCTTTCTTT. This sequence joins TRBV6-5 and TRBJ1-1, with D perhaps TRBD1 (5 bases). Trimming shortened V by 6 bases and J by 7 bases, and 15 bases separated the two germline ends. The germline gives CDR1 MNHEY, CDR2 SVGAGI. The CDR3 runs to 13 residues.

CDR3 protein: CASSPSSLAGVNTQYF. CDR3 nucleotide sequence: TGTGCCAGCAGCCCCTCCTCCCTAGCGGGGGTGAATACGCAGTATTTT. The gene calls are TRBV11-2 and TRBJ2-3, with 10 positions matching TRBD2. V dropped 5 bases and J dropped 7; count of bases not matched to a gene: 12. The CDR3 extends over 16 amino acids. Germline CDR1 is SGHAT and CDR2 is FQNNGV. Complete variable domain (other parts from reference TRBV11-2 and TRBJ2-3): EAGVAQSPRYKIIEKRQSVAFWCNPISGHATLYWYQQILGQGPKLLIQFQNNGVVDDSQLPKDRFSAERLKGVDSTLKIQPAKLEDSAVYLCASSPSSLAGVNTQYFGPGTRLTVL.

V is TRBV5-1 and J is TRBJ2-7; 7 bases agree with TRBD1. Losses at the gene ends were 4 bases for V and 0 bases for J; bases not matched to a gene: 1. Germline CDR1 and CDR2: SGHRS and YFSETQ. CDR3 length equals 13 residues. CDR3 loop: CASSRQGSYEQYF. In DNA, the CDR3 is TGCGCCAGCAGCAGACAGGGCTCCTACGAGCAGTACTTC. The variable domain in full, completed from reference TRBV5-1 and TRBJ2-7, reads KAGVTQTPRYLIKTRGQQVTLSCSPISGHRSVSWYQQTPGQGLQFLFEYFSETQRNKGNFPGRFSGRQFSNSRSEMNVSTLELGDSALYLCASSRQGSYEQYFGPGTRLTVT.

The V and J genes are TRBV4-1 and TRBJ1-1; D is ambiguous. The CDR3 loop spans 14 amino acids. Trimming cost V 1 base and J 2 bases, with 8 bases left between them. CDR1 and CDR2 (germline): MGHRA, YSYEKL. CDR3 DNA sequence: TGCGCCAGCAGCCAAGGTGGGGTTAACACTGAAGCTTTCTTT. Translated: CASSQGGVNTEAFF.

V usage is TRBV12-3 or TRBV12-4 and J usage is TRBJ1-1; D is uncertain. This CDR3 contains 11 residues. With 7 bases removed from V and 0 bases from J, the gap between germline ends came to 3 bases. The DNA for the CDR3 is TGTGCCAGCACCCTGAACACTGAAGCTTTCTTT. Amino acids: CASTLNTEAFF.

The chain uses TRBV5-5 and TRBJ1-6, with D possibly being TRBD1 (5 bases). CDR3 size: 15 residues. The V and J ends lost 5 bases and 7 bases respectively, with 16 bases between them. Germline CDR1 SGHKS, CDR2 YYEKEE (reference sequence). CDR3 nucleotides: TGTGCCAGCAGTAACCGACAGAGCACCAATTCACCCCTCCACTTT. It codes for CASSNRQSTNSPLHF.